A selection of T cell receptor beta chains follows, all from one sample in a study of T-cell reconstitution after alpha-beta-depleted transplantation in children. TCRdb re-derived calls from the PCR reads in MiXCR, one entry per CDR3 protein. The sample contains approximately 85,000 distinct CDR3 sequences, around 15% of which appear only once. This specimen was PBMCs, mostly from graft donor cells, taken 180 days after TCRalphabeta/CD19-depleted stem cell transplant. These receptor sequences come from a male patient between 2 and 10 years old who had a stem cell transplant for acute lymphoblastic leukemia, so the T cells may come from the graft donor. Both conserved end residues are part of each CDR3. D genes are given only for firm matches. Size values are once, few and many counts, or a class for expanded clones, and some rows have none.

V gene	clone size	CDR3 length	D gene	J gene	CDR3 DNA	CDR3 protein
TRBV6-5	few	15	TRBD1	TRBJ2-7	TGTGCCAGCAGTTACCTGGGACAGACGGGGAACGAGCAGTACTTC	CASSYLGQTGNEQYF
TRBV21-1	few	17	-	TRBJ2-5	TGTGCCAGCAGCAAACGAAGACAGGGCTACTTCCAAGAGACCCAGTACTTC	CASSKRRQGYFQETQYF
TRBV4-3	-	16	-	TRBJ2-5	TGCGCCAGCAGCCCTCGGATAGGGACGGCGCAGGCGGCCCAGTACTTC	CASSPRIGTAQAAQYF
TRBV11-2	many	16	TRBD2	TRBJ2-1	TGTGCCAGCAGCTCTAGCCCGGGACTAGGGGTCGATGAGCAGTTCTTC	CASSSSPGLGVDEQFF
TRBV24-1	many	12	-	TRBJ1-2	TGTGCCACCAGTGACAGGCAGTATGGCTACACCTTC	CATSDRQYGYTF
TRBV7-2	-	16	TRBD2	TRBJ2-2	TGTGCCAGCAGCTACAAAAGCGGGGGGGCCACCGGGGAGCTGTTTTTT	CASSYKSGGATGELFF
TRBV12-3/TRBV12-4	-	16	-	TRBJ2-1	TGTGCCAGCAGTTTAGTGGGGGGCCACTCCTACAATGAGCAGTTCTTC	CASSLVGGHSYNEQFF
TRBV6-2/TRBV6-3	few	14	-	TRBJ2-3	TGTGCCAGCAGCCCAGCGCCGCACACAGATACGCAGTATTTT	CASSPAPHTDTQYF
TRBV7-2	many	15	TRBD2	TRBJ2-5	TGTGCCAGCAGCAATCAGGGACTAGCTGGAGAGACCCAGTACTTC	CASSNQGLAGETQYF
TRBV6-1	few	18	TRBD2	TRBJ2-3	TGTGCCAGCAGCTCCGGGACTAGCGGGGTGACCCTCACAGATACGCAGTATTTT	CASSSGTSGVTLTDTQYF
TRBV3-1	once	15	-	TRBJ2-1	TGTGCCAGCAGCCTCCCAGGCCTCCGGCTGAATGAGCAGTTCTTC	CASSLPGLRLNEQFF
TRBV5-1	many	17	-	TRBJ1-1	TGCGCCAGCAGTCCGGGGGTTCTGCGCGGGGGCCCCTGGGAAGCTTTCTTT	CASSPGVLRGGPWEAFF
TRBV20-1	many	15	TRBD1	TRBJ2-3	TGCAGTGCTCCCCCCCCAGGGGGCTGGACAGATACGCAGTATTTT	CSAPPPGGWTDTQYF
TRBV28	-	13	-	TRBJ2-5	TGTGCCAGCAGTTTCTGGGGCGGAGAGACCCAGTACTTC	CASSFWGGETQYF
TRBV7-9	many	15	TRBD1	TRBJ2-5	TGTGCCAGCAGCCCAGGGGGTGAAGGTTTAGAGACCCAGTACTTC	CASSPGGEGLETQYF
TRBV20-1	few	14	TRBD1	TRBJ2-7	TGCAGTGCTAGAAGGTTTGGACAGGCATACGAGCAGTACTTC	CSARRFGQAYEQYF
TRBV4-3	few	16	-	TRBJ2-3	TGCGCCAGCAGCCAACGAGGGGCTATCAGCACAGATACGCAGTATTTT	CASSQRGAISTDTQYF
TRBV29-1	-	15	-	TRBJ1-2	TGCAGCGTTGAAGAGGTCGGCCTCGGTCTCTATGGCTACACCTTC	CSVEEVGLGLYGYTF
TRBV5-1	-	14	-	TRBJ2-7	TGCGCCAGCAGCGTGGACAGACTCTCCTACGAGCAGTACTTC	CASSVDRLSYEQYF
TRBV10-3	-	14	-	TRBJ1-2	TGTGCCATCAGTGAGCCCCGGGAGCGGGAAGGCTACACCTTC	CAISEPREREGYTF
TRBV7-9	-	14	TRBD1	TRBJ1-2	TGTGCCAGCAGCCCCACGACAGGGGGCTATGGCTACACCTTC	CASSPTTGGYGYTF
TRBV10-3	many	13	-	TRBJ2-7	TGTGCCATCAGGCCGGGACAAAGATACGAGCAGTACTTC	CAIRPGQRYEQYF
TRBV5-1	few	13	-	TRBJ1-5	TGCGCCAGCAGCTTGGCCGGAAATCAGCCCCAGCATTTT	CASSLAGNQPQHF
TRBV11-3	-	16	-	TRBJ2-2	TGTGCCAGCAGCCCCCGGGGAGGGGGCGGAACCGGGGAGCTGTTTTTT	CASSPRGGGGTGELFF
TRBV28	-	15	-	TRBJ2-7	TGTGCCAGCCGAAGGGCCGGGCCCAGCTCCTACGAGCAGTACTTC	CASRRAGPSSYEQYF
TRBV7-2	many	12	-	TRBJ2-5	TGTGCCAGCAGCCTGCAGCACGAGACCCAGTACTTC	CASSLQHETQYF
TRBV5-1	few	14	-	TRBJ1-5	TGCGCCAGCAGCTCCCCGGGACCAAATCAGCCCCAGCATTTT	CASSSPGPNQPQHF
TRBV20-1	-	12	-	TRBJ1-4	TGCAGTGCCCCGGGACGGAATGAAAAACTGTTTTTT	CSAPGRNEKLFF
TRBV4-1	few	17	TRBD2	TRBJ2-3	TGCGCCAGCAGCCAATCCATTAGCGGGGGGCTTGCAGATACGCAGTATTTT	CASSQSISGGLADTQYF
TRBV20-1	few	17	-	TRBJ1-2	TGCAGTGCTAGAGAGTTTAAAGGCAGGGATGGGACCTATGGCTACACCTTC	CSAREFKGRDGTYGYTF
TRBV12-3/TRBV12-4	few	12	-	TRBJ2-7	TGTGCCGTACGAAAGGGGATGGGAGAGCAGTACTTC	CAVRKGMGEQYF
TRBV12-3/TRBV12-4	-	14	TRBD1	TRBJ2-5	TGTGCCAGCAGTTCTCTCCGGGACAGAGCGGCCCAGTACTTC	CASSSLRDRAAQYF
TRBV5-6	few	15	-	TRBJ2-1	TGTGCCAGCAGCCCACCCTGGCTAGCGATGGATGAGCAGTTCTTC	CASSPPWLAMDEQFF
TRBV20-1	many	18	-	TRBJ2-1	TGCAGTGCTAGGAATTTGGGCGGGGGCTCATTATCCTACAATGAGCAGTTCTTC	CSARNLGGGSLSYNEQFF
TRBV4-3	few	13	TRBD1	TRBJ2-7	TGCGCCAGCAGCCTGCGACAGGGGGGAGAGCAGTACTTC	CASSLRQGGEQYF
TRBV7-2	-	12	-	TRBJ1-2	TGTGCCAGCAGTCGGACAGTCTATGGCTACACCTTC	CASSRTVYGYTF
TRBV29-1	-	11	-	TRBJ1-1	TGCAGCGCCGGAAGGGAAACTGAAGCTTTCTTT	CSAGRETEAFF
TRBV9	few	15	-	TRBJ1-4	TGTGCCAGCAGCGTAGATTGGGGGGCTGGTGAAAAACTGTTTTTT	CASSVDWGAGEKLFF
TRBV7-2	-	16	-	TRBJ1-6	TGTGCCAGCAGCCCCCCAAGGCAGACCTATAATTCACCCCTCCACTTT	CASSPPRQTYNSPLHF
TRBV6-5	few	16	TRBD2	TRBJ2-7	TGTGCCAGCAGTTACTCTGAACCGGGACTAGGTTACGAGCAGTACTTC	CASSYSEPGLGYEQYF